A single sample is the source of the 26 T cell receptor beta chains below, sequenced in a study of cytomegalovirus exposure and HLA in healthy donors. The assay was immunoSEQ multiplex PCR, and TCRdb's table has in-frame clones only and misses some. The sample holds a few hundred thousand clones, more than 80% seen once. Input material: PBMCs. The receptors shown here come from a woman in her late teens or twenties in good health and CMV-seronegative.

The chain employs TRBV27 and TRBJ2-5, with 14 bases matching TRBD2. This CDR3 contains 16 residues. Trimming at V came to 4 bases and at J to 4 bases, leaving 5 bases not matched to a gene. The germline CDR1 and CDR2 sequences are MNHEY and SMNVEV (reference sequence). The CDR3 DNA sequence: TGTGCCAGCAGTTATGGGACTAGCGGGAGCGGAGAGACCCAGTACTTC. Translated: CASSYGTSGSGETQYF.

CDR3 nucleotide sequence: TGTGCCAGCGTCCGGAACACTGAAGCTTTCTTT. As protein: CASVRNTEAFF. The V and J genes are TRBV6-6 and TRBJ1-1; D gene uncertain. Germline loops: CDR1 MNHNY, CDR2 SVGAGI (reference sequence). V dropped 8 bases and J dropped 1 base, with 5 bases sitting between them. This CDR3 spans 11 amino acids.

This sequence joins TRBV5-1 and TRBJ2-1; 13 bases are a match to TRBD2. The CDR3 loop spans 19 amino acids. From germline, CDR1 is SGHRS and CDR2 YFSETQ. V dropped 4 bases and J dropped 4; count of bases not matched to a gene: 14. Here the CDR3 reads CASSAGLAGVRGVYNEQFF. For the CDR3, the DNA is TGCGCCAGCAGCGCCGGACTAGCGGGAGTCAGGGGCGTGTACAATGAGCAGTTCTTC.

V gene TRBV28 combines with J gene TRBJ2-1; tentative D call: TRBD1 (6 bases). V was trimmed by 5 bases and J by 0 bases, leaving 11 bases between them. The CDR3 is made up of 15 amino acids. CDR1 and CDR2 (germline): MDHEN, SYDVKM. In DNA, the CDR3 is TGTGCCAGCAGTAGGCCAGGGGACTCCTACAATGAGCAGTTCTTC. Translating gives CASSRPGDSYNEQFF.

The table lists this clone with a count of one. The chain uses TRBV6-5 and TRBJ2-1; D may be TRBD2 (6 bases). This CDR3 region has 15 residues. Germline V CDR1 and CDR2: MNHEY, SVGAGI. Trimming shortened V by 4 bases and J by 2 bases, and 12 bases separated the two germline ends. The chain's CDR3 is CASSSKRVAYNEQFF. CDR3 sequence (DNA): TGTGCCAGCAGTTCGAAGCGGGTCGCCTACAATGAGCAGTTCTTC.

The V call is TRBV5-1, the J call TRBJ2-5; maybe TRBD1 (6 bases). Germline-derived CDR1 and CDR2 are SGHRS and YFSETQ. CDR3 size: 13 residues. Trimming removed 4 bases at V and 4 bases at J, with 11 bases between. CDR3 loop: CASSPDSRETQYF. The CDR3 DNA is TGCGCCAGCAGCCCGGACAGCAGAGAGACCCAGTACTTC. The full variable domain, its missing parts supplied by reference TRBV5-1 and TRBJ2-5, is KAGVTQTPRYLIKTRGQQVTLSCSPISGHRSVSWYQQTPGQGLQFLFEYFSETQRNKGNFPGRFSGRQFSNSRSEMNVSTLELGDSALYLCASSPDSRETQYFGPGTRLLVL.

This sequence joins TRBV4-3 and TRBJ2-1; unclear D gene. V gave up 4 bases and J gave up 2 bases, with 15 bases separating them. This CDR3 spans 16 amino acids. Germline loops: CDR1 LGHNA, CDR2 YSLEER. This chain's CDR3 is CASSRDMTGTYNEQFF. CDR3 DNA sequence: TGCGCCAGCAGCCGAGATATGACGGGTACCTACAATGAGCAGTTCTTC.

V gene TRBV6-5 combines with J gene TRBJ2-7; TRBD1 matches 10 bases. The CDR3 length is 15 residues. CDR1 is MNHEY, CDR2 SVGAGI, per germline. Trimming took 6 bases from V and 1 from J; bases not matched to a gene: 6. The CDR3 reads CASSRRTGGSYEQYF. The CDR3 DNA reads TGTGCCAGCAGCCGCAGGACAGGGGGTTCCTACGAGCAGTACTTC.

The chain recombines TRBV23-1 with TRBJ1-1; D perhaps matches TRBD1 (5 bases). TRBV23-1 counts as an open reading frame of uncertain function. Trimming stripped 11 bases from V and 6 bases from J, with 16 bases between. CDR3 length: 12 amino acids. CDR3 sequence: CAENQGWAEAFF. The CDR3 DNA is TGCGCCGAGAACCAGGGATGGGCTGAAGCTTTCTTT.

This chain links TRBV6-5 with TRBJ2-2, with TRBD2 as a possible D gene (5 bases). The CDR3 spans 15 residues. The germline gives CDR1 MNHEY, CDR2 SVGAGI. V dropped 2 bases and J dropped 0 bases, with 7 bases sitting between them. CDR3 amino acids: CASSYEGSNTGELFF. The CDR3 DNA reads TGTGCCAGCAGTTACGAGGGTTCGAACACCGGGGAGCTGTTTTTT.

The chain carries TRBV4-2 and TRBJ1-1; D unclear. V dropped 3 bases and J dropped 4 bases, with 18 bases sitting between them. There are 16 residues in the CDR3. CDR1 is LGHNA and CDR2 is YNFKEQ in the germline V gene. CDR3 in amino acids: CASSQAPTIPSTEAFF. Written as DNA, the CDR3 is TGTGCCAGCAGCCAGGCCCCGACAATCCCGAGCACTGAAGCTTTCTTT.

This clone was found a few times. The chain recombines TRBV7-9 with TRBJ2-1; TRBD1 matches 11 bases. CDR1 and CDR2 from the germline V gene are SEHNR and FQNEAQ (reference sequence). The CDR3 length is 14 residues. V lost 5 bases to trimming and J lost 9 bases; unmatched junction nucleotides: 6. This CDR3 reads CASSLRTGGGEQFF. In DNA form, the CDR3 reads TGTGCCAGCAGCCTCCGGACAGGGGGCGGTGAGCAGTTCTTC.

The chain couples TRBV9 to TRBJ2-1; the match to TRBD2 covers 9 bases. After removal of 4 bases from V and 1 base from J, the junction contained 15 bases not matched to a gene. CDR1 is SGDLS and CDR2 is YYNGEE in the germline V gene. The CDR3 consists of 19 residues. Here the CDR3 reads CASSQRSSGGFGSYNEQFF. CDR3 DNA: TGTGCCAGCAGCCAGCGGAGTAGCGGGGGATTTGGGTCCTACAATGAGCAGTTCTTC.

V is TRBV7-2 and J is TRBJ1-3; no definite D call. V was pared by 1 base and J by 0 bases, with 16 bases between. The CDR3 sequence is 18 residues long. CDR1 is SGHTA and CDR2 is FQGNSA in the germline V gene. DNA of the CDR3: TGTGCCAGCAGCTTAGAGGGCGGAGGTTCTTCCTCTGGAAACACCATATATTTT. Translation: CASSLEGGGSSSGNTIYF.

V gene TRBV4-3 combines with J gene TRBJ2-3; the match to TRBD2 covers 7 bases. Germline V gene sequence: CDR1 LGHNA, CDR2 YSLEER. Trimming at V came to 1 base and at J to 4 bases, leaving 8 bases not matched to a gene. The CDR3 is made up of 16 amino acids. The CDR3 nucleotides read TGCGCCAGCAGCCAAGTTTTTGGGGGGAGGGCAGATACGCAGTATTTT. Its translation is CASSQVFGGRADTQYF.

The CDR3 here is CASSAVSYNEQFF. The CDR3 coding sequence is TGTGCCAGCAGTGCCGTCAGCTACAATGAGCAGTTCTTC. The genes are TRBV6-5 and TRBJ2-1; D uncertain. V gave up 5 bases and J gave up 3 bases, with 8 bases separating them. CDR1 and CDR2 (germline): MNHEY, SVGAGI. The CDR3 contains 13 residues.

Here the CDR3 DNA reads TGTGCCACCATGGGGACAGGAGAGGGCTACGAGCAGTACTTC. Its protein product is CATMGTGEGYEQYF. This chain links TRBV10-3 with TRBJ2-7; 8 bases are a match to TRBD1. The CDR3 has 14 residues. The germline V gene has CDR1 ENHRY and CDR2 SYGVKD. Trimming at V came to 10 bases and at J to 3 bases, leaving 11 bases not matched to a gene.

The V gene is TRBV5-1, the J gene TRBJ2-3, with 11 bases that match TRBD2. Losses at the gene ends were 6 bases for V and 2 bases for J; bases not matched to a gene: 8. Germline V gives CDR1 SGHRS, CDR2 YFSETQ. The length of the CDR3 is 16 residues. The CDR3 sequence: CASTQTSGTNTDTQYF. The CDR3 region has the DNA TGCGCCAGCACCCAGACTAGCGGGACGAACACAGATACGCAGTATTTT.

V usage is TRBV13 and J usage is TRBJ1-2; weak D call: TRBD1 (6 bases). The CDR3 covers 13 residues. Germline V gives CDR1 PRHDT, CDR2 FYEKMQ (reference sequence). V shed 4 bases and J shed 4 bases, with 10 bases lying between them. Here the CDR3 reads CASSSQGPYGYTF. CDR3 in DNA: TGTGCCAGCAGCTCACAGGGCCCCTATGGCTACACCTTC.

V is TRBV28 and J is TRBJ2-5, with D perhaps matching TRBD1 (5 bases). There are 15 residues in the CDR3. Germline values: CDR1 MDHEN, CDR2 SYDVKM. V shed 4 bases and J shed 0 bases, with 12 bases lying between them. CDR3 nucleotides: TGTGCCAGCAGTTCCTCAACAGGATACCAAGAGACCCAGTACTTC. Amino acid sequence: CASSSSTGYQETQYF.

The chain has TRBV18 and TRBJ1-1, with 9 bases aligning to TRBD1. The ends lost 3 bases at V and 4 bases at J; junction bases unmatched: 3. The CDR3 spans 14 residues. The germline gives CDR1 KGHSH, CDR2 LQKENI. CDR3 bases: TGTGCCAGCTCACCCCGGGACAGGGCCACTGAAGCTTTCTTT. Its protein product is CASSPRDRATEAFF.

The chain carries TRBV2 and TRBJ2-5, with TRBD2 identical over 10 bases. Per the germline V gene, CDR1 is SNHLY and CDR2 is FYNNEI. The CDR3 is 17 residues long. Trimming cost V 3 bases and J 5 bases; bases outside gene matches: 12. CDR3 region: CASSDGASGSIRETQYF. The CDR3 coding sequence is TGTGCCAGCAGTGATGGGGCTAGCGGGAGTATCCGGGAGACCCAGTACTTC.

This clone has just a few counts. The junction departs from germline at one end; a sequencing error may be responsible. V gene TRBV5-1 combines with J gene TRBJ1-4, with D maybe TRBD1 (6 bases). CDR1 and CDR2 from the germline V gene are SGHRS and YFSETQ. The CDR3 runs 14 residues. The DNA for the CDR3 is TGCGCCAGCCGCTGGACAGCAACTAATGAAGAACTGTTTTTT. This encodes CASRWTATNEELFF.

The V gene is TRBV4-1, the J gene TRBJ2-3, with 8 nucleotides matching TRBD2. V shed 2 bases and J 4 bases; nucleotides not matched to a gene: 8. Germline V lookup: CDR1 MGHRA, CDR2 YSYEKL. The CDR3 runs to 16 residues. The CDR3 coding sequence is TGCGCCAGCAGCCAATTGAGCGGGAGAGATCCAGATACGCAGTATTTT. It is translated as CASSQLSGRDPDTQYF.

The genes are TRBV4-3 and TRBJ2-7; tentative D call: TRBD2 (5 bases). The germline V and J ends were trimmed by 0 bases and 1 base, with 16 bases remaining between them. The germline gives CDR1 LGHNA, CDR2 YSLEER. The CDR3 spans 17 residues. CDR3 sequence reads: CASSQDWSGDTSYEQYF. CDR3 DNA: TGCGCCAGCAGCCAAGATTGGAGCGGAGATACTTCCTACGAGCAGTACTTC.

This clone turned up a few times. This sequence joins TRBV30 and TRBJ2-3; 15 positions agree with TRBD2. With 3 bases clipped from V and 0 bases from J, the junction kept 25 bases outside the gene matches. Germline V gene lookup returns CDR1 GTSNPN and CDR2 SVGIG (reference sequence). The CDR3 contains 24 residues. CDR3 residues: CAWSLQGHPKWTSGGAQSTDTQYF. The CDR3 DNA reads as TGTGCCTGGAGCCTTCAGGGACATCCAAAGTGGACTAGCGGGGGGGCGCAAAGCACAGATACGCAGTATTTT.